This paragraph covers one T cell receptor beta chain sequence. The CDR3 extends over 15 amino acids. Germline V gives CDR1 SGHVS, CDR2 FQNEAQ. Trimming cost V 2 bases and J 1 base; bases outside gene matches: 1. The repertoire was sequenced with immunoSEQ multiplex PCR; TCRdb's copy has only in-frame clones and lacks some. The sample includes over 60,000 clones, 80% to 90% seen only once; the top ten take roughly 20%. The sample comes from a study of radiation and T cells in renal cell carcinoma. Noted time point: blood 2 weeks post-SBRT. Noted treatment: 15 Gy SBRT to primary tumor, nephrectomy 4 weeks later.

The chain couples TRBV7-8 to TRBJ2-2; 7 positions match TRBD1. The specimen comprised blood, sampled from a patient whose treatment included radiotherapy and nephrectomy. The sequence derives from a woman between 50 and 59 years old with renal cell carcinoma. CDR3 nucleotide sequence: TGTGCCAGCAGCTTAAGACAGGGGAACACCGGGGAGCTGTTTTTT. Translated: CASSLRQGNTGELFF.